This TCR beta chain was documented in a study of CD8+ T cells in alopecia areata. Study outcomes and limitations: Since there was just one nonresponder, nobody can yet say how baseline CD8+ expansion ties to response.

RNA extraction and reverse transcription yielded cDNA as sequencing template. Sequencing used immunoSEQ multiplex PCR; TCRdb keeps in-frame clones, though not all of them. The sample consists of approximately 200,000 clones, around two fifths of them appearing once. Treatment denoted: oral pan-JAK inhibitor, 5-10 mg twice daily. Turning to this clone: Its antigen is not identified.

The origin of this receptor is a human donor with alopecia areata. Sequencing was performed on CD4+ T cells sorted from blood, taken at approximately week 36, from a patient treated with tofacitinib.

CDR3 nucleotides: TGTGCTAGTGGTTTGGCCAGTAGCGGGAGTCAGTATTTT. Amino acid sequence: CASGLASSGSQYF. V gene TRBV12-5 combines with J gene TRBJ2-3; 9 bases map to TRBD2. V dropped 1 base and J dropped 12; count of bases not matched to a gene: 5. CDR3 length: 13 amino acids. Germline values: CDR1 LGHNT, CDR2 FRNRAP.